The 9 T cell receptor beta chains reported below all come from one sample, sequenced in a study of cytomegalovirus exposure and HLA in healthy donors. 13 Jbeta primers and 60 Vbeta primers were used for the PCR. Libraries were prepared by immunoSEQ multiplex PCR; TCRdb keeps only in-frame clonotypes and omits some of them. The sample lists around 170,000 clones; 79% were seen once. Sequencing used PBMCs. Receptors originate from a woman aged 40 to 50 in good health and CMV-seronegative.

The table lists this clone with a count of one. The rearrangement links TRBV4-1 to TRBJ2-5; TRBD2 agrees at 7 bases. Germline CDR1 is MGHRA and CDR2 is YSYEKL. V trimming: 0 bases; J trimming: 5 bases; junction bases outside the gene matches: 9. This CDR3 has 16 residues. CDR3: CASSQDAVMGGETQYF. CDR3 sequence (DNA): TGCGCCAGCAGCCAAGATGCCGTCATGGGAGGGGAGACCCAGTACTTC.

For the CDR3, the DNA is TGCGCCAGCAGCCAAGACCTCCCGGGACAGGGGTCCTACGAGCAGTACTTC. It encodes CASSQDLPGQGSYEQYF. V usage is TRBV4-1 and J usage is TRBJ2-7, with 10 bases matching TRBD1. Unmatched junction bases numbered 6, after V lost 0 bases and J lost 1 base. The CDR3 contains 17 residues. In germline, CDR1 is MGHRA, CDR2 YSYEKL.

The gene calls are TRBV28 and TRBJ1-5, with 8 bases lining up with TRBD1. V was pared by 4 bases and J by 5 bases, with 4 bases of the junction left unmatched. CDR1 is MDHEN and CDR2 is SYDVKM in the germline V gene. This CDR3 has 14 amino acids. CDR3 residues: CASSSGGFDQPQHF. In DNA form, the CDR3 reads TGTGCCAGCAGTTCAGGGGGCTTTGATCAGCCCCAGCATTTT. The entire variable domain, with the rest obtained from reference TRBV28 and TRBJ1-5, is as follows: DVKVTQSSRYLVKRTGEKVFLECVQDMDHENMFWYRQDPGLGLRLIYFSYDVKMKEKGDIPEGYSVSREKKERFSLILESASTNQTSMYLCASSSGGFDQPQHFGDGTRLSIL.

The chain couples TRBV11-2 to TRBJ1-3; possible D gene TRBD1, 5 bases. V was cut by 7 bases and J by 0 bases, with 19 bases left in between. The CDR3 is 17 amino acids. CDR1 and CDR2 from the germline V gene are SGHAT and FQNNGV. In DNA, the CDR3 is TGTGCCAGCACCCGTTATGGACCGCAGGGCTCTGGAAACACCATATATTTT. This gives the protein CASTRYGPQGSGNTIYF.

The chain carries TRBV29-1 and TRBJ2-5; TRBD2 aligns across 11 bases. Per the germline V gene, CDR1 is SQVTM and CDR2 is ANQGSEA. V lost 0 bases and J lost 1; bases outside the gene matches: 4. This CDR3 is 16 amino acids long. The DNA for the CDR3 is TGCAGCGTTGAAGATGAGCTAGCGGGGGGCCAAGAGACCCAGTACTTC. It translates to CSVEDELAGGQETQYF.

This chain links TRBV11-1 with TRBJ1-1, with 7 bases identical to TRBD1. The CDR3 runs 14 residues. From germline, CDR1 is SGHAT and CDR2 FQDESV (reference sequence). The V segment lost 5 bases and the J segment 4 bases; nucleotides outside the gene matches: 7. The CDR3 reads CASSPSTGFTEAFF. Written as DNA, the CDR3 is TGTGCCAGCAGCCCCTCGACAGGGTTCACTGAAGCTTTCTTT.

This chain joins TRBV6-1 and TRBJ2-1; 7 positions agree with TRBD1. Looked up from germline, CDR1 is MNHNS and CDR2 is SASEGT. The CDR3 length is 12 residues. J was trimmed by 8 bases and V by 10 bases; bases with no gene match: 8. This CDR3 reads CATIDRADEQFF. CDR3 DNA: TGTGCCACTATAGACAGGGCTGATGAGCAGTTCTTC.

V is TRBV5-4 and J is TRBJ1-2, with D perhaps TRBD1 (5 bases). This CDR3 contains 14 residues. Germline CDR1 SGHNT, CDR2 YYREEE (reference sequence). V dropped 4 bases and J dropped 4 bases, with 14 bases sitting between them. CDR3 DNA: TGTGCCAGCAGCGGGGAGGGGCTCTTCTATGGCTACACCTTC. Translating it yields CASSGEGLFYGYTF.

J is TRBJ2-5 and V is TRBV7-2, with D perhaps matching TRBD1 (8 bases). The CDR3 is 14 amino acids. CDR1 is SGHTA and CDR2 is FQGNSA in the germline V gene. V gave up 4 bases and J gave up 5 bases, with 14 bases separating them. This CDR3 is CASSSQGGPETQYF. Here the CDR3 DNA reads TGTGCCAGCAGCTCACAGGGGGGGCCTGAGACCCAGTACTTC.